The clone carrying this TCR beta chain was found a few times. CDR1 and CDR2 (germline): SGHRS, YFSETQ. The V gene lost 3 bases and the J gene lost 6 bases, with 4 bases spanning the gap. The CDR3 extends over 11 amino acids. The data stem from a study of cytotoxic CD8 clonotypes in ibrutinib-treated CLL. In the study overall: Partial response occurred in approximately 24 patients and complete response in 2; at median approximately 71 months, around 14 remained remitted and some 12 progressed.

Using immunoSEQ multiplex PCR, the repertoire was profiled, and TCRdb retains in-frame clones only, with some absent. The sample contains around 200,000 clones, approximately 79% of which appear only once. This TCR was sampled from a human donor with chronic lymphocytic leukemia. Sequences were derived from PBMCs, sampled after 12 months of ibrutinib treatment. This sequence joins TRBV5-1 and TRBJ1-3; D is unclear. CDR3 nucleotides: TGCGCCAGCAGCTACACAAACACCATATATTTT. Its translation: CASSYTNTIYF.